The 12 T cell receptor beta chains below all came from one sample that was sequenced in a study of cytomegalovirus exposure and HLA in healthy donors. In the PCR, 60 Vbeta and 13 Jbeta primers were used. TCRdb's copy holds only in-frame clones and misses some; the assay was immunoSEQ multiplex PCR. This sample carries around 160,000 clones, just under 80% of them seen once, and the ten largest clones take over 8%. Sequencing was done on a sample of PBMCs. The receptors stem from a young man in good health and CMV-seropositive.

The chain combines TRBV5-1 with TRBJ1-1; perhaps TRBD1 as D (6 bases). Trimming removed 0 bases from V and 3 bases from J, with 21 bases in between. The CDR3 covers 18 residues. Germline CDR1 reads SGHRS; CDR2 reads YFSETQ. CDR3 in amino acids: CASSLGRGLWEDHTEAFF. CDR3 sequence (DNA): TGCGCCAGCAGCTTGGGAAGGGGGTTATGGGAAGATCACACTGAAGCTTTCTTT.

The chain joins TRBV4-2 to TRBJ2-3; D perhaps matches TRBD1 (5 bases). The CDR3 covers 17 residues. V shed 0 bases and J shed 6 bases, with 19 bases lying between them. Germline-derived CDR1 and CDR2 are LGHNA and YNFKEQ. This CDR3 is CASSQDRGSGPGDTQYF. CDR3 DNA: TGTGCCAGCAGCCAAGATCGTGGATCCGGGCCAGGGGATACGCAGTATTTT.

The genes are TRBV7-9 and TRBJ2-5; D is perhaps TRBD2 (6 bases). Germline V gene data show CDR1 as SEHNR and CDR2 as FQNEAQ (reference sequence). Between the trimmed V and J ends, which lost 5 bases and 5 bases, there was a span of 12 bases. The CDR3 has 13 amino acids. The CDR3 DNA is TGTGCCAGCAGCGGGGACTCCCCGGAGACCCAGTACTTC. This codes for CASSGDSPETQYF.

The rearrangement links TRBV6-6 to TRBJ2-1; possible D gene TRBD2, 7 bases. CDR3 length: 15 residues. Trimming pared 6 bases from V and 6 bases from J, leaving 18 bases between. CDR1 is MNHNY, CDR2 SVGAGI, per germline (reference sequence). This chain's CDR3 is CASRTSGGATNEQFF. The CDR3 DNA is TGTGCCAGCAGAACTAGTGGGGGGGCCACCAATGAGCAGTTCTTC.

This clone was detected only a few times. This chain connects TRBV5-5 to TRBJ2-5; 8 positions agree with TRBD2. The CDR3 length is 13 residues. Germline CDR1 is SGHKS and CDR2 is YYEKEE (reference sequence). After removal of 4 bases from V and 3 bases from J, the junction contained 2 bases not matched to a gene. The CDR3 sequence: CASSRGLEETQYF. CDR3 in DNA: TGTGCCAGCAGCCGGGGACTAGAAGAGACCCAGTACTTC.

This chain joins TRBV6-1 and TRBJ1-3, with 7 nucleotides matching TRBD1. V gave up 3 bases and J gave up 2 bases; unmatched junction bases: 4. CDR3 length: 15 amino acids. Germline assignment: CDR1 MNHNS and CDR2 SASEGT. The CDR3 sequence: CASSDRQGAGNTIYF. The DNA of the CDR3 is TGTGCCAGCAGTGATCGACAGGGAGCTGGAAACACCATATATTTT.

The CDR3 region has the DNA TGCGCCAGCAGCCAAGAACGAGGGGGGGAGGCTTTCTTT. It specifies CASSQERGGEAFF. The V call is TRBV4-1, the J call TRBJ1-1, with D perhaps TRBD1 (6 bases). V was cut by 0 bases and J by 11 bases, with 13 bases left in between. This CDR3 is 13 amino acids long. Germline V gene lookup returns CDR1 MGHRA and CDR2 YSYEKL.

Comment on this clone: This CDR3 fails to terminate in the conserved phenylalanine or tryptophan, so it likely reflects a read error. The V call is TRBV5-1, the J call TRBJ1-6; D not certain. Looked up from germline, CDR1 is SGHRS and CDR2 is YFSETQ. Trimming left V 5 bases short and J 10 bases short, with 10 bases between. The CDR3 totals 12 residues. CDR3 sequence: CASSHTTSPLHL. The CDR3 nucleotides are TGCGCCAGCAGTCACACAACCTCACCCCTCCACCTT.

This clone was seen only a few times. The rearrangement links TRBV5-6 to TRBJ2-7, with a possible D match to TRBD2 (6 bases). CDR3 length equals 15 residues. Germline assignment: CDR1 SGHDT and CDR2 YYEEEE. Deletions cut 4 bases from V and 6 bases from J, with 20 bases between. In DNA, the CDR3 is TGTGCCAGCAGCCCGCTGGGGGGAGCTCAGTCCGAGCAGTACTTC. This codes for CASSPLGGAQSEQYF.

This chain connects TRBV5-1 to TRBJ2-5, with 7 bases fitting TRBD2. With 2 bases clipped from V and 3 bases from J, the junction kept 4 bases outside the gene matches. Germline V gene sequence: CDR1 SGHRS, CDR2 YFSETQ. This CDR3 has 14 amino acids. This chain's CDR3 is CASSFVGGKETQYF. The CDR3, as DNA: TGCGCCAGCAGCTTCGTGGGGGGGAAAGAGACCCAGTACTTC. Combining the CDR3 with reference TRBV5-1 and TRBJ2-5 gives the whole variable domain KAGVTQTPRYLIKTRGQQVTLSCSPISGHRSVSWYQQTPGQGLQFLFEYFSETQRNKGNFPGRFSGRQFSNSRSEMNVSTLELGDSALYLCASSFVGGKETQYFGPGTRLLVL.

This chain joins TRBV30 and TRBJ2-7; tentative D call: TRBD1 (6 bases). V was pared by 3 bases and J by 3 bases, with 12 bases between. The CDR3 consists of 13 residues. CDR1 and CDR2 (germline): GTSNPN, SVGIG (reference sequence). The CDR3 region is CAWRASGVYEQYF. The DNA of the CDR3 is TGTGCCTGGAGGGCTTCAGGGGTCTACGAGCAGTACTTC.

J is TRBJ2-5 and V is TRBV4-2, with D possibly TRBD1 on 6 matching bases. The CDR3 has 15 amino acids. Germline-derived CDR1 and CDR2 are LGHNA and YNFKEQ. V shed 0 bases and J shed 7 bases, with 15 bases lying between them. CDR3 sequence: CASSQEGGPLGTQYF. The CDR3 DNA reads as TGTGCCAGCAGCCAAGAAGGGGGACCCCTTGGGACCCAGTACTTC.